This T cell receptor beta chain appears in the sequencing data of a study of control samples from healthy donors and cancer patients. V gave up 6 bases and J gave up 9 bases, with 9 bases separating them. Germline values: CDR1 MNHEY, CDR2 SVGAGI. The CDR3 length is 12 residues. The method was immunoSEQ multiplex PCR; TCRdb's version includes in-frame clones alone and lacks a portion of them. The table records 110,000 to 150,000 clones, 75% to 90% of them present only once. Sequenced: blood. This sequence originates from a man aged 25-45 years in good health. The J gene is TRBJ1-6, the V gene TRBV6-5; possibly TRBD1 for D (5 bases). CDR3 in amino acids: CASRAGSSPLHF. The DNA for the CDR3 is TGTGCCAGCAGGGCAGGGAGTTCACCCCTCCACTTT.